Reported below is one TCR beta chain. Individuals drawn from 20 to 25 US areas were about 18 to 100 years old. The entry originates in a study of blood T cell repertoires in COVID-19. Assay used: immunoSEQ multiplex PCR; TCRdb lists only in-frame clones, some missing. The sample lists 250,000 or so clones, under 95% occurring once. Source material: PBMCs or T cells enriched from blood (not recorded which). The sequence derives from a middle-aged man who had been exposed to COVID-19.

CDR3 coding DNA: TGCGCCAGCAGCGAACTAGCGGGAGGGCCGAGGAATGAGCAGTTCTTC. Translated: CASSELAGGPRNEQFF. The V and J genes are TRBV5-1 and TRBJ2-1; TRBD2 agrees at 13 bases. The CDR3 sequence is 16 residues long. Unmatched junction bases numbered 8, after V lost 4 bases and J lost 7 bases. The germline V gene encodes CDR1 SGHRS and CDR2 YFSETQ.